This T cell receptor (beta chain) appears in the sequencing data of a study of T cells in Graves' hyperthyroidism and ophthalmopathy. For the study at large: At initial diagnosis, before any treatment had begun, peripheral blood was obtained.

Clinical symptoms, serum thyroxine and TRAb, thyroid ultrasound and orbital computed tomography were used for the diagnoses. The CDR3 runs to 15 residues. V lost 0 bases, J lost 3 bases, and 12 bases lay in between. CDR1 ENHRY and CDR2 SYGVKD come from the germline V gene. The TCR beta CDR3 regions underwent amplification using RNA transcripts as the source. First-round RT-PCR with HTBI primers amplified the TCR CDR3 region. TCRdb itself ran the multiplex PCR reads through MiXCR, one entry per CDR3 protein. The sample has about 590,000 distinct CDR3 sequences, approximately 14% seen once. The sequencing input was blood. This TCR came from a woman aged 25 to 39 with Graves' hyperthyroidism. V and J are TRBV10-3 and TRBJ2-7; unclear D gene. The CDR3: CAISESAVGGYEQYF. Written as DNA, the CDR3 is TGTGCCATCAGTGAGTCGGCGGTGGGCGGCTACGAGCAGTACTTC.